These T cell receptor beta chains were read from a single sample in a study of technical replicates of blood from several donors. Produced via immunoSEQ multiplex PCR; TCRdb's table is partial and in-frame only. The table shows 74,000 or so clones, with 85% to 95% occurring only once. The sequencing sample was made of T cells isolated from PBMCs. The source is a human donor in good health. Each CDR3 is given with its conserved first and last residue. D genes are given only for firm matches. Clone size is not always given. Where it is, it says once, few, many or a class for expanded clones.

cdr3_aa: CAIRQGADHNQPQHF; cdr3_nt: TGTGCCATCAGACAGGGGGCGGACCACAATCAGCCCCAGCATTTT; d_call: TRBD1; v_call: TRBV10-3; j_call: TRBJ1-5; clone_size: -
cdr3_aa: CASSYPGTGRYTF; cdr3_nt: TGTGCCAGCAGTTACCCGGGGACAGGGAGGTACACCTTC; d_call: TRBD1; v_call: TRBV25-1; j_call: TRBJ1-2; clone_size: -
cdr3_aa: CASSRSGTEAFF; cdr3_nt: TGTGCCAGCTCACGCTCGGGCACTGAAGCTTTCTTT; d_call: -; v_call: TRBV18; j_call: TRBJ1-1; clone_size: few
cdr3_aa: CASSAGTSGSVGEQFF; cdr3_nt: TGTGCCAGCAGCGCGGGGACTAGCGGGAGTGTGGGTGAGCAGTTCTTC; d_call: TRBD2; v_call: TRBV9; j_call: TRBJ2-1; clone_size: -
cdr3_aa: CSVNLPPGTGGIDTQYF; cdr3_nt: TGCAGCGTTAACCTTCCCCCCGGGACAGGGGGAATAGATACGCAGTATTTT; d_call: TRBD1; v_call: TRBV29-1; j_call: TRBJ2-3; clone_size: once
cdr3_aa: CASSQGSGTLGTEAFF; cdr3_nt: TGCGCCAGCAGCCAAGGGAGCGGAACGCTAGGGACTGAAGCTTTCTTT; d_call: -; v_call: TRBV4-1; j_call: TRBJ1-1; clone_size: -
cdr3_aa: CASSLPGAKNTGELFF; cdr3_nt: TGTGCCAGCTCACTACCGGGGGCTAAAAACACCGGGGAGCTGTTTTTT; d_call: -; v_call: TRBV18; j_call: TRBJ2-2; clone_size: -
cdr3_aa: CASSSRGGLAGYNEQFF; cdr3_nt: TGTGCCAGCAGCTCTAGAGGAGGACTAGCGGGGTACAATGAGCAGTTCTTC; d_call: TRBD2; v_call: TRBV7-2; j_call: TRBJ2-1; clone_size: -
cdr3_aa: CASSLALGQNTEAFF; cdr3_nt: TGTGCCAGCAGCTTAGCCCTTGGACAGAACACTGAAGCTTTCTTT; d_call: -; v_call: TRBV7-9; j_call: TRBJ1-1; clone_size: -
cdr3_aa: CASSLGSGASQETQYF; cdr3_nt: TGTGCCAGCAGTTTAGGCAGCGGGGCATCCCAAGAGACCCAGTACTTC; d_call: TRBD2; v_call: TRBV28; j_call: TRBJ2-5; clone_size: -
cdr3_aa: CASSLGLAGIKFF; cdr3_nt: TGTGCCAGCAGCTTAGGGCTAGCGGGCATTAAGTTCTTC; d_call: TRBD2; v_call: TRBV7-9; j_call: TRBJ2-1; clone_size: -
cdr3_aa: CASSQVLAANTGELFF; cdr3_nt: TGCGCCAGCAGCCAAGTCCTAGCGGCGAACACCGGGGAGCTGTTTTTT; d_call: TRBD2; v_call: TRBV4-1; j_call: TRBJ2-2; clone_size: few
cdr3_aa: CASSDRDGGGPGHGYTF; cdr3_nt: TGTGCCAGCAGTGACCGGGACGGCGGGGGGCCTGGGCATGGCTACACCTTC; d_call: -; v_call: TRBV6-4; j_call: TRBJ1-2; clone_size: once
cdr3_aa: CASSPAPYDRGITGELFF; cdr3_nt: TGTGCCAGCAGCCCGGCCCCCTACGACAGGGGGATAACCGGGGAGCTGTTTTTT; d_call: TRBD1; v_call: TRBV5-6; j_call: TRBJ2-2; clone_size: -
cdr3_aa: CSVVIGSTDTQYF; cdr3_nt: TGCAGCGTTGTCATCGGGAGCACAGATACGCAGTATTTT; d_call: -; v_call: TRBV29-1; j_call: TRBJ2-3; clone_size: -